This T cell receptor (beta chain) was recovered during a study of T cells in Graves' hyperthyroidism and ophthalmopathy. About the study: Sampling of peripheral blood happened at initial diagnosis, prior to any treatment.

Diagnoses were made from clinical symptoms, serum measures (thyroxine and TRAb), thyroid ultrasound and orbital computed tomography. PBMCs stemmed from about 9.7 ml fresh peripheral blood. Using RNA transcripts as the source, TCR beta CDR3 regions were amplified. The study used the HTBI primer set for a first-round RT-PCR of the TCR CDR3. In TCRdb, the multiplex PCR reads were re-called with MiXCR into one record per CDR3 protein. This table has approximately 530,000 distinct CDR3 sequences, approximately 15% appearing once. Comments on this clonotype: The antigen remains undetermined.

Findings of the study overall: Separating ophthalmopathy from stable hyperthyroidism was achieved by a 13 V-J model.

V was trimmed by 6 bases and J by 7 bases, leaving 21 bases between them. This CDR3 has 14 residues. Germline CDR1 reads DFQATT; CDR2 reads SNEGSKA (reference sequence). This sequence joins TRBV20-1 and TRBJ1-2; D unclear. The TCR originated in a young woman with Graves' hyperthyroidism. Specimen: blood. CDR3 protein: CSARLEGAMGGYTF. The CDR3 nucleotides read TGCAGTGCCCGACTGGAGGGCGCCATGGGTGGCTACACCTTC.